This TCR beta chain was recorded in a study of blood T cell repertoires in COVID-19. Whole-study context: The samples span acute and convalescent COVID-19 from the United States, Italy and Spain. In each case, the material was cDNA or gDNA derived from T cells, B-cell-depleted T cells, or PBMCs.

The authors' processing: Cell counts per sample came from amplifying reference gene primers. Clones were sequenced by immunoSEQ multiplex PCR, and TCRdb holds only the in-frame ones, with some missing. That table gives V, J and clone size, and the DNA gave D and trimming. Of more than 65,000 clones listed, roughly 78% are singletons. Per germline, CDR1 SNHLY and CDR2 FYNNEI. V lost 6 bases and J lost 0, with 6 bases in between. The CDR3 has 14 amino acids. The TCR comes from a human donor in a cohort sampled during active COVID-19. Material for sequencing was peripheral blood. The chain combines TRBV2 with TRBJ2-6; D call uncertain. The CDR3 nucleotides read TGTGCCAGCAGCGGTTTCTCTGGGGCCAACGTCCTGACTTTC. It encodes CASSGFSGANVLTF.